The next 15 T cell receptor beta chains were all read from a single sample in a study of blood T cell repertoires in COVID-19. Sequencing used immunoSEQ multiplex PCR; TCRdb keeps in-frame clones, though not all of them. This sample yields 200,000 to 250,000 clones, of which over 75% are seen a single time; approximately 9.6% belongs to the top ten. The sequencing sample was made of PBMCs or T cells enriched from blood (not recorded which). Receptor source: a woman between 50 and 59 years old with acute COVID-19.

The chain uses TRBV3-1 (or the pseudogene TRBV3-2) and TRBJ1-1; D ambiguous. Trimming shortened V by 2 bases and J by 5 bases, and 6 bases separated the two germline ends. CDR1 is LGHDT, CDR2 YNNKEL, per germline (reference sequence). This CDR3 has 12 residues. For the CDR3, the DNA is TGTGCCAGCAGCCAACTAGCTACTGAAGCTTTCTTT. The encoded protein is CASSQLATEAFF.

Of note for this clone: This same CDR3 is encoded by further DNA sequences in the sample. V usage is TRBV7-9 and J usage is TRBJ2-5; TRBD1 might be the D (6 bases). Germline lookup yields CDR1 SEHNR and CDR2 FQNEAQ (reference sequence). V lost 3 bases to trimming and J lost 5 bases, with 10 bases between them. The CDR3 is 13 residues long. This chain's CDR3 is CASSFRGEETQYF. The CDR3 DNA is TGTGCCAGCAGCTTCAGGGGTGAGGAGACCCAGTACTTC.

This rearrangement joins TRBV3-1 (or the pseudogene TRBV3-2) to TRBJ1-3; TRBD1 is a possible D gene (6 bases). Germline V CDR1 and CDR2: LGHDT, YNNKEL (reference sequence). CDR3 length: 17 amino acids. V was cut by 1 base and J by 0 bases, with 13 bases left in between. CDR3 region: CASSQGGRGDSGNTIYF. The DNA of the CDR3 is TGTGCCAGCAGCCAAGGAGGCAGGGGAGACTCTGGAAACACCATATATTTT.

The chain links TRBV7-2 to TRBJ1-1, with D tentatively TRBD1 (6 bases). V was pared by 2 bases and J by 5 bases, with 12 bases between. From germline, CDR1 is SGHTA and CDR2 FQGNSA. This CDR3 contains 14 residues. The CDR3 is CASSLIQGETEAFF. In DNA form, the CDR3 reads TGTGCCAGCAGCTTAATACAGGGCGAGACTGAAGCTTTCTTT.

This clone was observed a few times. This CDR3 is also generated by other DNA sequences in the sample. The rearrangement joins TRBV12-3 or TRBV12-4 to TRBJ1-4; tentatively, D is TRBD1 (5 bases). The CDR3 is 13 amino acids. Between the trimmed V and J ends, which lost 6 bases and 8 bases, there was a span of 13 bases. CDR3 sequence: CASRRDRGEKLFF. The DNA for the CDR3 is TGTGCCAGCAGGCGGGACCGAGGGGAAAAACTGTTTTTT.

The chain carries TRBV9 and TRBJ2-2; the match to TRBD1 covers 8 bases. The CDR3 is 16 residues long. CDR1 is SGDLS, CDR2 YYNGEE, per germline. The ends lost 4 bases at V and 4 bases at J; junction bases unmatched: 9. The CDR3 sequence is CASSPRPGQGTGELFF. The DNA of the CDR3 is TGTGCCAGCAGCCCCCGCCCCGGACAGGGCACCGGGGAGCTGTTTTTT.

This clone was seen a few times. The chain recombines TRBV6-1 with TRBJ2-5, with a weak D call TRBD1 (6 bases). The CDR3 runs to 15 residues. The ends were cut back, 2 bases at V and 4 bases at J, with 14 bases in the middle. The germline V gene has CDR1 MNHNS and CDR2 SASEGT. The CDR3 protein is CASSEQGRTLETQYF. CDR3 sequence (DNA): TGTGCCAGCAGTGAACAGGGGCGTACCCTAGAGACCCAGTACTTC.

The CDR3, as DNA: TGTGCCAGCAGCCAAGATCGGGGTCGGCCCCAGCATTTT. The encoded protein is CASSQDRGRPQHF. The genes are TRBV4-2 and TRBJ1-5; no definite D call. V was cut by 0 bases and J by 9 bases, with 9 bases left in between. This CDR3 region has 13 residues. Germline V gene sequence: CDR1 LGHNA, CDR2 YNFKEQ.

The CDR3 is CASKALAGGPTYEQYF. Here the CDR3 DNA reads TGCGCCAGCAAGGCCCTAGCGGGGGGGCCCACCTACGAGCAGTACTTC. The V call is TRBV5-1, the J call TRBJ2-7; TRBD2 agrees at 12 bases. The CDR3 has 16 residues. J was trimmed by 2 bases and V by 6 bases; bases with no gene match: 9. Germline lookup yields CDR1 SGHRS and CDR2 YFSETQ.

This chain links TRBV30 with TRBJ2-5; 8 bases line up with TRBD2. Looked up from germline, CDR1 is GTSNPN and CDR2 is SVGIG (reference sequence). The V gene end was trimmed by 2 bases and the J gene end by 4 bases; junction bases not matched to a gene: 9. The CDR3 runs 15 residues. The chain's CDR3 is CAWSSGGGLIETQYF. CDR3 nucleotides: TGTGCCTGGAGTTCTGGCGGGGGGCTAATAGAGACCCAGTACTTC.

The chain employs TRBV5-4 and TRBJ1-1; D ambiguous. The CDR3 is made up of 12 amino acids. Trimming took off 6 bases at V and 7 bases at J, with 13 bases between the two ends. The V gene's germline CDR1 is SGHNT and CDR2 YYREEE (reference sequence). The CDR3 is CASTLEGGEAFF. The CDR3 coding sequence is TGTGCCAGCACCCTCGAAGGAGGTGAAGCTTTCTTT. The full variable domain, rest sourced from reference TRBV5-4 and TRBJ1-1, is ETGVTQSPTHLIKTRGQQVTLRCSSQSGHNTVSWYQQALGQGPQFIFQYYREEENGRGNFPPRFSGLQFPNYSSELNVNALELDDSALYLCASTLEGGEAFFGQGTRLTVV.

The chain has TRBV25-1 and TRBJ1-4, with D possibly matching TRBD1 (5 bases). The V gene's germline CDR1 is MGHDK and CDR2 SYGVNS. This CDR3 has 14 amino acids. The V and J ends lost 4 bases and 12 bases respectively, with 18 bases between them. CDR3 in amino acids: CASSGRDGLGELFF. The CDR3 DNA is TGTGCCAGCAGTGGGAGGGACGGGCTCGGGGAACTGTTTTTT.

This sequence joins TRBV5-6 and TRBJ1-4, with 7 positions matching TRBD1. CDR1 is SGHDT and CDR2 is YYEEEE in the germline V gene. The CDR3 consists of 15 residues. The V gene end was trimmed by 4 bases and the J gene end by 4 bases; junction bases not matched to a gene: 7. DNA of the CDR3: TGTGCCAGCAGCCCGGCCGGGACAGTTAATGAAAAACTGTTTTTT. This translates into CASSPAGTVNEKLFF.

A single count supports this clone. This sequence joins TRBV5-6 and TRBJ1-5; possibly TRBD1 for D (6 bases). Germline V gene data show CDR1 as SGHDT and CDR2 as YYEEEE. Trimming removed 4 bases from V and 5 bases from J, with 13 bases in between. The CDR3 is made up of 14 amino acids. Written as DNA, the CDR3 is TGTGCCAGCAGCACTACAGGGCTCCATCAGCCCCAGCATTTT. Translated, it gives CASSTTGLHQPQHF.

The chain has TRBV4-3 and TRBJ1-2, with no clear D. Per germline, CDR1 LGHNA and CDR2 YSLEER. Trimming stripped 9 bases from V and 4 bases from J, with 12 bases between. This CDR3 has 12 residues. CDR3 in amino acids: CASKGNSYGYTF. Written as DNA, the CDR3 is TGCGCCAGTAAAGGAAACAGCTATGGCTACACCTTC.